This T cell receptor beta chain was identified during a study of T cell changes during pregnancy in multiple sclerosis. The V and J ends lost 1 base and 8 bases respectively, with 16 bases between them. The germline gives CDR1 SGHRS, CDR2 YFSETQ. The CDR3 runs 15 residues. TCRdb's copy holds only in-frame clones and misses some; the assay was immunoSEQ multiplex PCR. The sample carries nearly 40,000 clones, about 90% recorded once. This sample comprised CD4+ T cells from peripheral blood mononuclear cells, obtained in the third trimester of pregnancy. This TCR was recovered from a female donor with multiple sclerosis, enrolled in a pregnancy study. V gene TRBV5-1 combines with J gene TRBJ2-1; possibly TRBD2 for D (6 bases). This CDR3 is CASSLSGFRGDEQFF. In DNA form, the CDR3 reads TGCGCCAGCAGCTTGAGCGGGTTTCGCGGCGATGAGCAGTTCTTC.